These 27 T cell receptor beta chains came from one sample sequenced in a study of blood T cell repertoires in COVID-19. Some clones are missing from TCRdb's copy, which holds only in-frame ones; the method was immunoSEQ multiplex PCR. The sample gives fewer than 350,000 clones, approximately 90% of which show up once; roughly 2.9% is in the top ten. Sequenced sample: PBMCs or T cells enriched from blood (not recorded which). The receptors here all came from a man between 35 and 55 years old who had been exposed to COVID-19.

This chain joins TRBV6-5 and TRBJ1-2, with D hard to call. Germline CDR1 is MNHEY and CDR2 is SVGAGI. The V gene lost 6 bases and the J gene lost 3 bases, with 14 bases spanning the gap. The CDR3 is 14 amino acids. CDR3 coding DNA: TGTGCCAGCAGCCTCTCGGGGAACGACTATGGCTACACCTTC. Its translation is CASSLSGNDYGYTF.

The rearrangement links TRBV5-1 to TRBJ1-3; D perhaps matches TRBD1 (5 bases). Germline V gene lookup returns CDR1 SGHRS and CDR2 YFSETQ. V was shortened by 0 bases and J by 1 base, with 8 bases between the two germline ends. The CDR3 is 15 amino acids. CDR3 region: CASSLAGQSGNTIYF. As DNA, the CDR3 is TGCGCCAGCAGCTTGGCAGGGCAGTCTGGAAACACCATATATTTT.

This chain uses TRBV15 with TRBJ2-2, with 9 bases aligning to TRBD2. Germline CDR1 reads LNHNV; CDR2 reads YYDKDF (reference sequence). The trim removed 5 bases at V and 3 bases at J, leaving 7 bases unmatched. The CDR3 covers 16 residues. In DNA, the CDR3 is TGTGCCACCAGCCTTAGCGGGAGTAGGGACACCGGGGAGCTGTTTTTT. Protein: CATSLSGSRDTGELFF.

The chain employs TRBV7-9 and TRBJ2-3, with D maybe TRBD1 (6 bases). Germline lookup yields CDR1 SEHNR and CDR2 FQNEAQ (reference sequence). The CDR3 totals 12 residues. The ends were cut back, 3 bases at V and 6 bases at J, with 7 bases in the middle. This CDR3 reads CASSFDRDTQYF. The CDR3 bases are TGTGCCAGCAGCTTCGACAGGGATACGCAGTATTTT.

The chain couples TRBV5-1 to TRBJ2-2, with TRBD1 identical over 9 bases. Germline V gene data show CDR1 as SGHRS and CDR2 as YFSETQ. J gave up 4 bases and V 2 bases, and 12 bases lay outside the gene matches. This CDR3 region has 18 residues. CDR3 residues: CASSFTIPGQGGTGELFF. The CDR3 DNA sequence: TGCGCCAGCAGCTTTACCATCCCGGGACAGGGAGGCACCGGGGAGCTGTTTTTT.

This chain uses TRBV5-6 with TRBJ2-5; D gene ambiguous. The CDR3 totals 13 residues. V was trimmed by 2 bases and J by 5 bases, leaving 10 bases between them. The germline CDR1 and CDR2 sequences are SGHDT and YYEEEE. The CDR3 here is CASSLTVGETQYF. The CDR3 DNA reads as TGTGCCAGCAGCTTAACAGTTGGGGAGACCCAGTACTTC.

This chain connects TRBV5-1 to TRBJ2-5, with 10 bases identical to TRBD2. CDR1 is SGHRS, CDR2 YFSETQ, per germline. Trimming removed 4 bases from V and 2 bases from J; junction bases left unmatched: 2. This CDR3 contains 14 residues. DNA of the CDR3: TGCGCCAGCAGCCCTAGCGGGGGTCAAGAGACCCAGTACTTC. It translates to CASSPSGGQETQYF.

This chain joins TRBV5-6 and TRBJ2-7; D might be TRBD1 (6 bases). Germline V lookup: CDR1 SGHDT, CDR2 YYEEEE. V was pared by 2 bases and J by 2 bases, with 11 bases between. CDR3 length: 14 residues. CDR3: CASSLGTSTYEQYF. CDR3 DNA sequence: TGTGCCAGCAGCTTAGGGACAAGCACCTACGAGCAGTACTTC. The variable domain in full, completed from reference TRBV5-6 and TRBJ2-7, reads DAGVTQSPTHLIKTRGQQVTLRCSPKSGHDTVSWYQQALGQGPQFIFQYYEEEERQRGNFPDRFSGHQFPNYSSELNVNALLLGDSALYLCASSLGTSTYEQYFGPGTRLTVT.

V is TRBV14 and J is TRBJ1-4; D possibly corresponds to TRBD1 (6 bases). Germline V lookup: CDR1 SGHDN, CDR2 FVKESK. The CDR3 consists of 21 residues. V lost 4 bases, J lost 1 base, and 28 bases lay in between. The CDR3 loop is CASSLLYRVSSPSLTNEKLFF. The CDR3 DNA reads TGTGCCAGCAGCCTATTATACAGGGTGTCATCACCGTCTTTAACTAATGAAAAACTGTTTTTT.

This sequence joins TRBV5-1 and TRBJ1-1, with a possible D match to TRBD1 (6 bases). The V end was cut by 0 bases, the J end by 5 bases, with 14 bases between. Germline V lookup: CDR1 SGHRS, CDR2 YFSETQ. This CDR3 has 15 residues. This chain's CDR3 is CASSLEPGDKTEAFF. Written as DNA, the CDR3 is TGCGCCAGCAGCTTGGAACCAGGGGATAAGACTGAAGCTTTCTTT.

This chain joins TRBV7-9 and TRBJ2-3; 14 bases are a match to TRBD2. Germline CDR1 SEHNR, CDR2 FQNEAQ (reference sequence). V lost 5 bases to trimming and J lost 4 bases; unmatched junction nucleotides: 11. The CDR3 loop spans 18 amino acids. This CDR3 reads CASSPRLAGGPGADTQYF. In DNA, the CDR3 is TGTGCCAGCAGCCCCCGACTAGCGGGAGGGCCAGGGGCAGATACGCAGTATTTT.

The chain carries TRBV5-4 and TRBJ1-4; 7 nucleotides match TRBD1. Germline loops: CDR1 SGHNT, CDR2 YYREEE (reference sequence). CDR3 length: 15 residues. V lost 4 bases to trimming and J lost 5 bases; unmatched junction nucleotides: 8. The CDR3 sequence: CASSRQQGLNEKLFF. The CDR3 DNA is TGTGCCAGCAGCCGCCAACAGGGGCTGAATGAAAAACTGTTTTTT.

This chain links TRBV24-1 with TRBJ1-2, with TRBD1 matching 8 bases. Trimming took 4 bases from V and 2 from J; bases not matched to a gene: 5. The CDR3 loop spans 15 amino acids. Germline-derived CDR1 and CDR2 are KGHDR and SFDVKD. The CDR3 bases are TGTGCCACCAGTGACTCACAGGGGGGCAACTATGGCTACACCTTC. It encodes CATSDSQGGNYGYTF.

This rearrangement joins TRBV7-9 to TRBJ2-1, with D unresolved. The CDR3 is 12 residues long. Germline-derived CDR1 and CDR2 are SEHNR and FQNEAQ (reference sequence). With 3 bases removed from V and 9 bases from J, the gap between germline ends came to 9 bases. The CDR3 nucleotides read TGTGCCAGCAGCTTCCGTGAGGTTGAGCAGTTCTTC. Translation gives CASSFREVEQFF. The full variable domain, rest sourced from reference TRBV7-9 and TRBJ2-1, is DTGVSQNPRHKITKRGQNVTFRCDPISEHNRLYWYRQTLGQGPEFLTYFQNEAQLEKSRLLSDRFSAERPKGSFSTLEIQRTEQGDSAMYLCASSFREVEQFFGPGTRLTVL.

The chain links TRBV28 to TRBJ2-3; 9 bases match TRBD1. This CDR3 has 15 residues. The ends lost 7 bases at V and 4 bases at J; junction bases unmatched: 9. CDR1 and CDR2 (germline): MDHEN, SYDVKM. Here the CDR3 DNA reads TGTGCCAGCATGGAAGACAGGGGGTTTGCAGATACGCAGTATTTT. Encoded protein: CASMEDRGFADTQYF.

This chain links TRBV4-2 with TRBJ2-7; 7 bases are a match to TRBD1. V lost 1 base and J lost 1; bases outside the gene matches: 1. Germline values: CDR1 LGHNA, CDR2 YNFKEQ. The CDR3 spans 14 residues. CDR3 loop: CASSQARGSYEQYF. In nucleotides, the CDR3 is TGTGCCAGCAGCCAAGCCAGGGGGTCCTACGAGCAGTACTTC.

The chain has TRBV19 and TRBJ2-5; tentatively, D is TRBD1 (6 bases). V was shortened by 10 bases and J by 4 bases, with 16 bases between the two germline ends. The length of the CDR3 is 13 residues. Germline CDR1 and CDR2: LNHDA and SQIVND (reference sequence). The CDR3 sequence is CATKDSRLETQYF. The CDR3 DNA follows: TGTGCCACAAAGGACAGTCGGTTAGAGACCCAGTACTTC. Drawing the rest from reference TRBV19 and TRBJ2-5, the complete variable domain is DGGITQSPKYLFRKEGQNVTLSCEQNLNHDAMYWYRQDPGQGLRLIYYSQIVNDFQKGDIAEGYSVSREKKESFPLTVTSAQKNPTAFYLCATKDSRLETQYFGPGTRLLVL.

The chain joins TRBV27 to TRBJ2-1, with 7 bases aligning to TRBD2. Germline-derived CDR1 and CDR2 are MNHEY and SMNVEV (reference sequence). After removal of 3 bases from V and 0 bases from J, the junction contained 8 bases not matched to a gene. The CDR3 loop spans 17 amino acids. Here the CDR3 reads CASSFAGELNSYNEQFF. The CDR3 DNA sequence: TGTGCCAGCAGTTTTGCGGGAGAACTTAACTCCTACAATGAGCAGTTCTTC.

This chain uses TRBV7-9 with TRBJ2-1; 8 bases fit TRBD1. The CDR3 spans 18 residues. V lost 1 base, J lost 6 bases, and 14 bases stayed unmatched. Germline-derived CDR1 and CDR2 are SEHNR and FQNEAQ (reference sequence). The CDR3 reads CASSLVGQGSGSGNEQFF. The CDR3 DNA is TGTGCCAGCAGCTTAGTAGGACAGGGTAGTGGTTCGGGCAATGAGCAGTTCTTC.

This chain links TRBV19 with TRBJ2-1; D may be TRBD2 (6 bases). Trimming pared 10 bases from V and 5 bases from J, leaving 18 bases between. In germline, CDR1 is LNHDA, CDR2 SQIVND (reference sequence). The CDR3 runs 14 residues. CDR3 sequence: CATPRRDPDNEQFF. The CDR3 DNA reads TGTGCCACCCCGCGGCGGGACCCGGACAATGAGCAGTTCTTC.

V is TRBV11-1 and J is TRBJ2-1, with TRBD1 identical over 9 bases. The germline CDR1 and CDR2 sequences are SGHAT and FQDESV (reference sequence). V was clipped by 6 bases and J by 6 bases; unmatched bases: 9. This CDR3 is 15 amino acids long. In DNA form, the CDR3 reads TGTGCCAGCAGTTCACAATCGGGACAGGGCAATGAGCAGTTCTTC. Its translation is CASSSQSGQGNEQFF.

The CDR3 region has the DNA TGTGCCAGCAGCTTAGGGGCGACGGGAGGCACTGAAGCTTTCTTT. It translates to CASSLGATGGTEAFF. V is TRBV11-2 and J is TRBJ1-1; D not certain. V was cut by 1 base and J by 4 bases, with 13 bases left in between. CDR1 and CDR2 (germline): SGHAT, FQNNGV. The CDR3 consists of 15 residues.

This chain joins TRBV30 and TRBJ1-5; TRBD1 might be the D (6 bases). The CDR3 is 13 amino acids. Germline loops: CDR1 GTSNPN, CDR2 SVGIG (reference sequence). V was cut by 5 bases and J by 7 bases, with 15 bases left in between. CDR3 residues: CAWSNRDGQPQHF. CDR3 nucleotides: TGTGCCTGGTCTAACAGGGATGGACAGCCCCAGCATTTT.

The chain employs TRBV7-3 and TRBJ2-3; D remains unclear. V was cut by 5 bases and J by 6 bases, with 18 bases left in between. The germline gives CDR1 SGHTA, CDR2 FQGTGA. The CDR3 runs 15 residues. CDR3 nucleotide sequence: TGTGCCAGCAGCCACCCGTTAGTTTCTTCGGATACGCAGTATTTT. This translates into CASSHPLVSSDTQYF.

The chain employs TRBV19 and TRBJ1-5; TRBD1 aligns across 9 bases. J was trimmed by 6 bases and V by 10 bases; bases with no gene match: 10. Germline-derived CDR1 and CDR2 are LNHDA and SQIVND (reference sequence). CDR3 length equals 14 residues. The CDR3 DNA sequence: TGTGCCACTCATCCGGGACAGGGCTTTCAGCCCCAGCATTTT. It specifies CATHPGQGFQPQHF.

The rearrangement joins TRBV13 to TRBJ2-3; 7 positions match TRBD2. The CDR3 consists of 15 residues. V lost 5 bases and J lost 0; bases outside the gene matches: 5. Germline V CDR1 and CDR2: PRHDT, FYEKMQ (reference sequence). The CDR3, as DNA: TGTGCCAGCAGCCGCAGACTAGCTAGCACAGATACGCAGTATTTT. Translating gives CASSRRLASTDTQYF.

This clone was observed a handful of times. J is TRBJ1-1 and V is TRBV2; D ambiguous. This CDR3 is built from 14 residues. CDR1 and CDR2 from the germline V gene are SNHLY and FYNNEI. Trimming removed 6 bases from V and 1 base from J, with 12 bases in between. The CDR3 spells CASRRDLGNTEAFF. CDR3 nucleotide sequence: TGTGCCAGCAGACGAGACTTAGGGAACACTGAAGCTTTCTTT.